The entry below gives a single TCR beta chain sequence along with its context. What it recognizes is unknown. These data belong to a study of cytomegalovirus exposure and HLA in healthy donors. Study-level points and caveats: There were some V segments, including TRBV6-2 and TRBV6-3, excluded as indistinguishable.

The PCR had 60 Vbeta and 13 Jbeta primers. The assay was immunoSEQ multiplex PCR, and TCRdb's table has in-frame clones only and misses some. The sample spans 65,000 to 85,000 clones; the ten largest clones claim 1.5% to 2%. All donors participated as healthy donors of bone marrow. V shed 4 bases, J shed 9 bases, and the junction held 11 bases outside the gene matches. The CDR3 is 16 amino acids. CDR1 is MNHNY, CDR2 SVGAGI, per germline (reference sequence). The sequence came from a woman younger than 45 in good health and CMV-seronegative. Sequenced sample: PBMCs. The V gene is TRBV6-6, the J gene TRBJ1-6; 8 nucleotides agree with TRBD1. The CDR3 loop is CASSWQGALVGSPLHF. The CDR3, as DNA: TGTGCCAGCAGTTGGCAGGGGGCCTTGGTAGGTTCACCCCTCCACTTT.